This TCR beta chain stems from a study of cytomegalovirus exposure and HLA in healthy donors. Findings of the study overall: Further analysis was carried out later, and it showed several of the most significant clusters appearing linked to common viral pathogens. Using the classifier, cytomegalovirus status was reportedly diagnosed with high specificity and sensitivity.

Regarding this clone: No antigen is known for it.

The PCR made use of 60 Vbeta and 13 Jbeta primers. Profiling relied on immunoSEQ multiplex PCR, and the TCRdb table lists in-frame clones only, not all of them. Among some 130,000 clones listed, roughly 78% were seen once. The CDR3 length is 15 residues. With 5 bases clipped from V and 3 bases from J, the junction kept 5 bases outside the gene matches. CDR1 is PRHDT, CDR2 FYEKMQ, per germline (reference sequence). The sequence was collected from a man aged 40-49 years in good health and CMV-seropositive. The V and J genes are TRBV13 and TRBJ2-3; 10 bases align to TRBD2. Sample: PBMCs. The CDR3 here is CASSLWTSGTDTQYF. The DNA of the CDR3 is TGTGCCAGCAGCCTGTGGACTAGCGGAACAGATACGCAGTATTTT.